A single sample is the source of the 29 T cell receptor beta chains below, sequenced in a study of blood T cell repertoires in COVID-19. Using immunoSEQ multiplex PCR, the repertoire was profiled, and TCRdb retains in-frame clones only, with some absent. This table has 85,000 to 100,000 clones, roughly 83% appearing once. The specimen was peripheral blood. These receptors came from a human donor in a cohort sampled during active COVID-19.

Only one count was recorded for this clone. The CDR3 spells CASSHGLAGFGSYEQYF. The DNA of the CDR3 is TGTGCCAGCAGCCACGGACTAGCGGGATTTGGCTCCTACGAGCAGTACTTC. This sequence joins TRBV3-1 (or the pseudogene TRBV3-2) and TRBJ2-7; TRBD2 matches 12 bases. This CDR3 region has 17 residues. The V and J ends lost 3 bases and 0 bases, in that order; junction bases with no gene match: 6. Looked up from germline, CDR1 is LGHDT and CDR2 is YNNKEL (reference sequence).

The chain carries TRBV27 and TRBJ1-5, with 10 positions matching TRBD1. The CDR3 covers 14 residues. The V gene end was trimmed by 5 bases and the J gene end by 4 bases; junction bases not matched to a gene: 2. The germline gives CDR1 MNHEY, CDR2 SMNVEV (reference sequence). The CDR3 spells CASSRGQGNQPQHF. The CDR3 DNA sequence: TGTGCCAGCAGTCGGGGACAGGGGAATCAGCCCCAGCATTTT.

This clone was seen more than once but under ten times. CDR3 amino acids: CASSRELAGGTGELFF. The CDR3 nucleotides read TGTGCCAGCAGCCGAGAACTAGCGGGAGGGACCGGGGAGCTGTTTTTT. The chain links TRBV4-2 to TRBJ2-2, with 13 bases fitting TRBD2. This CDR3 is built from 16 residues. CDR1 is LGHNA and CDR2 is YNFKEQ in the germline V gene. Losses at the gene ends were 4 bases for V and 5 bases for J; bases not matched to a gene: 4.

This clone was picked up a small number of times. The CDR3 DNA follows: TGTGCCAGTAGTATCCGGACTAGCGGGAGTGGCGGCGAGCAGTACTTC. The encoded protein is CASSIRTSGSGGEQYF. J is TRBJ2-7 and V is TRBV19; 13 positions agree with TRBD2. Germline V CDR1 and CDR2: LNHDA, SQIVND (reference sequence). V dropped 3 bases and J dropped 6; count of bases not matched to a gene: 8. This CDR3 contains 16 residues. Full variable domain (remainder filled in from reference TRBV19 and TRBJ2-7): DGGITQSPKYLFRKEGQNVTLSCEQNLNHDAMYWYRQDPGQGLRLIYYSQIVNDFQKGDIAEGYSVSREKKESFPLTVTSAQKNPTAFYLCASSIRTSGSGGEQYFGPGTRLTVT.

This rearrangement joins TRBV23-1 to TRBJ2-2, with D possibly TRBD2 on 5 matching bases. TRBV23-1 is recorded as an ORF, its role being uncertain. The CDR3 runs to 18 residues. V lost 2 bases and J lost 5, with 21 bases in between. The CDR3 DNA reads TGCGCCAGCAGTCAAAATCGCGACGGCCTAGCTTGGACCGGGGAGCTGTTTTTT. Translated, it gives CASSQNRDGLAWTGELFF.

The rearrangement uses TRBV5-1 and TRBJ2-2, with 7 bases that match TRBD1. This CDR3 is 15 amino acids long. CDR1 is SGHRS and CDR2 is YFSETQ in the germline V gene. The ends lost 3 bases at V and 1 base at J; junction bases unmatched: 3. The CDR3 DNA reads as TGCGCCAGCAGCTCCAGGGGGATGAACACCGGGGAGCTGTTTTTT. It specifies CASSSRGMNTGELFF.

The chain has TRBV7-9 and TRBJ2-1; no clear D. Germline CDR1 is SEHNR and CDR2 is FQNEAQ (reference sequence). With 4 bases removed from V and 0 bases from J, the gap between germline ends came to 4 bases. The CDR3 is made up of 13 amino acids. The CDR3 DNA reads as TGTGCCAGCAGCTACAGCTCCTACAATGAGCAGTTCTTC. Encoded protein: CASSYSSYNEQFF.

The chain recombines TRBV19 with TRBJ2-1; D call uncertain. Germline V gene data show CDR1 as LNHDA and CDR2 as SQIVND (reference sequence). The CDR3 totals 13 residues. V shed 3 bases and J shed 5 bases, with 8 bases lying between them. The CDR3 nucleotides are TGTGCCAGTAGTATCTCGACAAACAATGAGCAGTTCTTC. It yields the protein CASSISTNNEQFF.

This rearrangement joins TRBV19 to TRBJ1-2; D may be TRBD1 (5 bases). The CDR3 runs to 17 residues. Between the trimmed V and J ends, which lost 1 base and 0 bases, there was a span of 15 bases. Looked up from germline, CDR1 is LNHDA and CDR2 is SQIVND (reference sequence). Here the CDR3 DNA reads TGTGCCAGTAGTATAGGTCTTCCGGCAGGGACTAACTATGGCTACACCTTC. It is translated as CASSIGLPAGTNYGYTF.

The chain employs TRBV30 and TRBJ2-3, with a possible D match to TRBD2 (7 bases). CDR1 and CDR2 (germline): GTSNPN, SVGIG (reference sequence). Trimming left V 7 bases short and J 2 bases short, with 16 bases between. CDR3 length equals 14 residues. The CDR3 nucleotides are TGTGCCTCGGGGAGGGGGAGAAACACAGATACGCAGTATTTT. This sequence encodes CASGRGRNTDTQYF.

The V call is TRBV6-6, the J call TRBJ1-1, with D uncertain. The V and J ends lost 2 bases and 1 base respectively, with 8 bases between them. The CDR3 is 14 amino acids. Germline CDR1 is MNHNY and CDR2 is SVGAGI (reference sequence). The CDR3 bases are TGTGCCAGCAGTTACACGGGGAAGAACACTGAAGCTTTCTTT. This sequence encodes CASSYTGKNTEAFF.

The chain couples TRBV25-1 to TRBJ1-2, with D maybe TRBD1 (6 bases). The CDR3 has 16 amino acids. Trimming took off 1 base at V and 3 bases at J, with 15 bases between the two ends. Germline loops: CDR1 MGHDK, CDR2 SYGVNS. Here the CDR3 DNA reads TGTGCCAGCAGTGAATTGAGCGGACAGTCCCACTATGGCTACACCTTC. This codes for CASSELSGQSHYGYTF.

CDR3 sequence reads: CASSPPGGTHYEQYF. In DNA form, the CDR3 reads TGTGCCAGCAGCCCCCCCGGGGGGACCCATTACGAGCAGTACTTC. V gene TRBV7-9 combines with J gene TRBJ2-7; 7 nucleotides align to TRBD2. Germline CDR1 reads SEHNR; CDR2 reads FQNEAQ (reference sequence). CDR3 length: 15 residues. Germline trimming cut 5 bases from V and 4 bases from J; bases unmatched to any gene: 11.

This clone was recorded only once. The chain's CDR3 is CASSSGQGALHF. DNA of the CDR3: TGTGCCAGCAGCTCCGGACAGGGGGCCCTCCACTTT. V and J are TRBV7-9 and TRBJ1-6; 10 nucleotides align to TRBD1. V gave up 4 bases and J gave up 14 bases; unmatched junction bases: 2. The CDR3 is 12 residues long. Germline loops: CDR1 SEHNR, CDR2 FQNEAQ (reference sequence).

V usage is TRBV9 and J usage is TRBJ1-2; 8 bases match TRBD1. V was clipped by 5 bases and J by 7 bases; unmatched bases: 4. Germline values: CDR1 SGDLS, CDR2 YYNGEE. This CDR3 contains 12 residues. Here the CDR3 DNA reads TGTGCCAGCAGGGTTGACAGGGGTGGCTACACCTTC. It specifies CASRVDRGGYTF.

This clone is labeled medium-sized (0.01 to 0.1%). In DNA, the CDR3 is TGCGCCAGCAGCCAAGCGGCTCATACAGACACTTTCTCCTACGAGCAGTACTTC. Translating it yields CASSQAAHTDTFSYEQYF. The genes are TRBV4-3 and TRBJ2-7, with unresolved D. From germline, CDR1 is LGHNA and CDR2 YSLEER. The V gene lost 1 base and the J gene lost 0 bases, with 19 bases spanning the gap. The CDR3 runs to 18 residues.

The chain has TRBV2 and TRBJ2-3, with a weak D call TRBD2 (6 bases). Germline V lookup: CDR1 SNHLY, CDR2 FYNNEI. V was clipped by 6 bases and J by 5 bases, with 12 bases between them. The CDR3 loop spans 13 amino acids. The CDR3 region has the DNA TGTGCCAGCAGACGGGAGCGTGAAGATACGCAGTATTTT. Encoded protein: CASRREREDTQYF.

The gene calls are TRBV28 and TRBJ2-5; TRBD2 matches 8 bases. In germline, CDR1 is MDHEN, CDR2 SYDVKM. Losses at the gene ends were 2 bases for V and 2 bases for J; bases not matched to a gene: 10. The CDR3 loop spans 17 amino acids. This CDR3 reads CASSLRGSGAPQETQYF. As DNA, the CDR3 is TGTGCCAGCAGTTTAAGGGGTAGCGGGGCCCCTCAAGAGACCCAGTACTTC.

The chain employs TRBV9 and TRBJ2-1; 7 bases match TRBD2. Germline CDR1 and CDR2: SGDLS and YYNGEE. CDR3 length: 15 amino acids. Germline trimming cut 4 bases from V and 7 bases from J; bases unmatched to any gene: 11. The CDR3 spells CASSPVVGGSNEQFF. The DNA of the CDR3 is TGTGCCAGCAGCCCCGTGGTAGGCGGGAGTAATGAGCAGTTCTTC. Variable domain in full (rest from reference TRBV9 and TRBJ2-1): DSGVTQTPKHLITATGQRVTLRCSPRSGDLSVYWYQQSLDQGLQFLIQYYNGEERAKGNILERFSAQQFPDLHSELNLSSLELGDSALYFCASSPVVGGSNEQFFGPGTRLTVL.

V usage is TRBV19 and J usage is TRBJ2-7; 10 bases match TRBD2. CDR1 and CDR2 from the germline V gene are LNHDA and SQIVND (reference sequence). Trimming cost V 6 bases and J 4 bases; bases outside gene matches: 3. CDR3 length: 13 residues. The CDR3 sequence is CASREGLAYEQYF. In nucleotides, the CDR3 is TGTGCCAGTAGAGAGGGACTAGCGTACGAGCAGTACTTC.

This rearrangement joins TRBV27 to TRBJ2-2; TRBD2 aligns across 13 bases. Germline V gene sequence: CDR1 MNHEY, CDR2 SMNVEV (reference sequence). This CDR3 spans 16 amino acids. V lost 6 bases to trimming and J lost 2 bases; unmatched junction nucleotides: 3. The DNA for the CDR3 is TGTGCCAGCAGGAGGACTAGCGGGGGAAACACCGGGGAGCTGTTTTTT. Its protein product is CASRRTSGGNTGELFF.

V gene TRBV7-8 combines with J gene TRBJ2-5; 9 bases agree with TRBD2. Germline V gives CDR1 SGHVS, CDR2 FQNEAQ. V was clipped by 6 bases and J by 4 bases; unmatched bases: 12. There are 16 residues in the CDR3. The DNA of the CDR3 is TGTGCCAGCAGGAATCAAGCGGGAGGTGTGGTAGAGACCCAGTACTTC. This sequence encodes CASRNQAGGVVETQYF. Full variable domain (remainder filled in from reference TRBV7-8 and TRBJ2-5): GAGVSQSPRYKVAKRGQDVALRCDPISGHVSLFWYQQALGQGPEFLTYFQNEAQLDKSGLPSDRFFAERPEGSVSTLKIQRTQQEDSAVYLCASRNQAGGVVETQYFGPGTRLLVL.

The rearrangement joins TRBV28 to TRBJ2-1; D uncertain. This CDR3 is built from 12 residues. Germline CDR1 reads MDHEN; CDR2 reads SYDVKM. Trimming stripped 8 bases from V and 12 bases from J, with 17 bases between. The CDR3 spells CASAPGWRGQFF. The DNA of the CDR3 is TGTGCCAGCGCCCCTGGGTGGCGCGGGCAGTTCTTC.

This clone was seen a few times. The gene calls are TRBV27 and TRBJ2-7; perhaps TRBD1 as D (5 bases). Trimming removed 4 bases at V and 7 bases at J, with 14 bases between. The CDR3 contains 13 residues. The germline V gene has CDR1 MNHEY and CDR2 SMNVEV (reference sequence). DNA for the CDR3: TGTGCCAGCAGTTGGGGCAATTTGGGAGAGCAGTACTTC. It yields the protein CASSWGNLGEQYF.

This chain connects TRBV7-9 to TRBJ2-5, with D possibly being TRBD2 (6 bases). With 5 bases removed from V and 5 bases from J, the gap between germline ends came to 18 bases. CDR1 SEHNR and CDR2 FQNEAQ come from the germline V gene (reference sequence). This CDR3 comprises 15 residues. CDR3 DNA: TGTGCCAGCAGCAGACCCCGGGGAGCGGGCGAGACCCAGTACTTC. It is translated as CASSRPRGAGETQYF. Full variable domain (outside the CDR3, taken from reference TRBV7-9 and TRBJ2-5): DTGVSQNPRHKITKRGQNVTFRCDPISEHNRLYWYRQTLGQGPEFLTYFQNEAQLEKSRLLSDRFSAERPKGSFSTLEIQRTEQGDSAMYLCASSRPRGAGETQYFGPGTRLLVL.

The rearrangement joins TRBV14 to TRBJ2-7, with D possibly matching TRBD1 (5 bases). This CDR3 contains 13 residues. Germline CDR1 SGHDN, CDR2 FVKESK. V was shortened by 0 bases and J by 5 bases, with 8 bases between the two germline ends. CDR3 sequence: CASSQDLRDEQYF. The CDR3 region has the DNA TGTGCCAGCAGCCAAGATCTCAGGGACGAGCAGTACTTC.

CDR3 bases: TGTGCCAGCAGTTTGCAACAGGGGGGCACTGAAGCTTTCTTT. Its translation is CASSLQQGGTEAFF. The chain carries TRBV27 and TRBJ1-1; 8 bases fit TRBD1. Per the germline V gene, CDR1 is MNHEY and CDR2 is SMNVEV (reference sequence). The CDR3 is made up of 14 amino acids. V shed 3 bases, J shed 4 bases, and the junction held 4 bases outside the gene matches.

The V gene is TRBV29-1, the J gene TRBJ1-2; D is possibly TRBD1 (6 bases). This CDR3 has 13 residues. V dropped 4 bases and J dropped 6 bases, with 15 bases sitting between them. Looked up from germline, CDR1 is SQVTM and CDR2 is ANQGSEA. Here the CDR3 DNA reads TGCAGCGTTGGGGAACAGGGACGGGATGGCTACACCTTC. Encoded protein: CSVGEQGRDGYTF.

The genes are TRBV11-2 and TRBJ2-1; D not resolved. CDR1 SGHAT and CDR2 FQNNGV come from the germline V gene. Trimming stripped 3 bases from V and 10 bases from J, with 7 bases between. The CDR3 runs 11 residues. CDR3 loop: CASSFLQEQFF. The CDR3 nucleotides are TGTGCCAGCAGCTTTCTCCAGGAGCAGTTCTTC.